This T cell receptor (beta chain) was sequenced during a study of graft-versus-host responses after intestinal transplantation. Trimming removed 3 bases from V and 8 bases from J, with 7 bases in between. Germline V gene sequence: CDR1 MDHEN, CDR2 SYDVKM. The CDR3 is 12 amino acids. Libraries were prepared by immunoSEQ multiplex PCR; TCRdb keeps only in-frame clonotypes and omits some of them. The table lists more than 95,000 clones, 90% of them singletons. The table lists this clone with a count of one. The antigen is undetermined. This receptor was obtained from a human donor who received an intestinal transplant. The starting material was unstimulated CD4+ T cells sorted from spleen or lymph node cells, obtained before intestinal transplant. The chain employs TRBV28 and TRBJ1-4, with D uncertain. CDR3 residues: CASSFGFEKLFF. In DNA, the CDR3 is TGTGCCAGCAGTTTCGGGTTCGAAAAACTGTTTTTT.